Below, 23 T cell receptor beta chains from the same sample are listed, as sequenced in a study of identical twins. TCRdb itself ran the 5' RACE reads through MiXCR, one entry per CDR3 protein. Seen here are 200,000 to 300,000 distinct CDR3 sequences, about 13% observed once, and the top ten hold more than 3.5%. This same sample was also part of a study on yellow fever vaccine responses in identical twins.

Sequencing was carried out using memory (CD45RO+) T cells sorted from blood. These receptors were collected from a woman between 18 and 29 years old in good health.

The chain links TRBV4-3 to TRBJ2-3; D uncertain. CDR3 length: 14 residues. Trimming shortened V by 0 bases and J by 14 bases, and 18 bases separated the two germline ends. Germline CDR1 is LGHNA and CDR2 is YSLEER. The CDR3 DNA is TGCGCCAGCAGCCAAGATTCAGCGACCCCTATCCGGTATTTT. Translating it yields CASSQDSATPIRYF.

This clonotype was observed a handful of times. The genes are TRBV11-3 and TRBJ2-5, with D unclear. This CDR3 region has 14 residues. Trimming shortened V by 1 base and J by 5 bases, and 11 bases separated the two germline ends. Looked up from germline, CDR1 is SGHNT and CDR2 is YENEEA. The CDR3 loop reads CASSLGGFEETQYF. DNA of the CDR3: TGTGCCAGCAGCTTAGGGGGTTTCGAGGAGACCCAGTACTTC.

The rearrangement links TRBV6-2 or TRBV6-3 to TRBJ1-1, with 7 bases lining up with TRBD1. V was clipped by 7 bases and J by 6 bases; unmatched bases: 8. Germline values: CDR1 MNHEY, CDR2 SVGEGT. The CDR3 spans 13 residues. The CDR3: CASILQGSSEAFF. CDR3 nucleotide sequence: TGTGCCAGCATTTTACAGGGGAGCTCTGAAGCTTTCTTT.

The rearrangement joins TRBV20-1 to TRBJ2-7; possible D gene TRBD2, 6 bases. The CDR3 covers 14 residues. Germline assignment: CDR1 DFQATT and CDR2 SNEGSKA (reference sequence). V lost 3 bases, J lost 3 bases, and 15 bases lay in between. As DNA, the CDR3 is TGCAGTGCTAGTAAACGGGAGCCTATCTACGAGCAGTACTTC. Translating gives CSASKREPIYEQYF.

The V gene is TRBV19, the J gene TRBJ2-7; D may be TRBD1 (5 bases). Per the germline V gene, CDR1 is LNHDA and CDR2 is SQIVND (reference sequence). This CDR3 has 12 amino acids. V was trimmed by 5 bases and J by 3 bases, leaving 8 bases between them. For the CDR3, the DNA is TGTGCCAGTAGTGACAGTCGCTACGAGCAGTACTTC. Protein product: CASSDSRYEQYF.

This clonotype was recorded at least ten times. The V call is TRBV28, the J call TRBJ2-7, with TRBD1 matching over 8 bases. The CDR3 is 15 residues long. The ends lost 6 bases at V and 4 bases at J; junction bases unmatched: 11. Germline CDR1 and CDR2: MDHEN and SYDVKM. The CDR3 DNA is TGTGCCAGCAGACCCGGGACAGGTGGCGGGTACGAGCAGTACTTC. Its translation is CASRPGTGGGYEQYF.

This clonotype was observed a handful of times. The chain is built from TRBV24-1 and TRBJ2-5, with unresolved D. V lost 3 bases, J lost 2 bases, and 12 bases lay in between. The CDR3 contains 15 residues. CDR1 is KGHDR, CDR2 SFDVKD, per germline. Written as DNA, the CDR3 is TGTGCCACCAGTGATGCCGGCTATAAGCAAGAGACCCAGTACTTC. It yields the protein CATSDAGYKQETQYF.

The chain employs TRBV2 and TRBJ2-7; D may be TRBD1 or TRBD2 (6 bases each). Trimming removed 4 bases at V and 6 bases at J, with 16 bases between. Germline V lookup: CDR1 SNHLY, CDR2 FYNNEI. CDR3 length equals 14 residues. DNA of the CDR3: TGTGCCAGCAGTGCTAGAGGGGGGCTCGCCGAGCAGTACTTC. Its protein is CASSARGGLAEQYF.

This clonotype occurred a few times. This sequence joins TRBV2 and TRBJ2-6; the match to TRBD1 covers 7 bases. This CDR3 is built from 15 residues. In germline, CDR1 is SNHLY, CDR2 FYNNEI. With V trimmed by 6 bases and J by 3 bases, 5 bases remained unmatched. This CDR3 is CASRADRVGANVLTF. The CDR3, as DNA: TGTGCCAGCAGGGCAGACAGGGTTGGGGCCAACGTCCTGACTTTC.

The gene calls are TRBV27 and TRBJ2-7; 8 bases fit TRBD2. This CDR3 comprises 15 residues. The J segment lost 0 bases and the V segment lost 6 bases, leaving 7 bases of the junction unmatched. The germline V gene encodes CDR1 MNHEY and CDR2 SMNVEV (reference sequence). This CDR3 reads CASSYSGTSSYEQYF. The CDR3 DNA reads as TGTGCCAGCAGCTACTCGGGGACTAGCTCCTACGAGCAGTACTTC.

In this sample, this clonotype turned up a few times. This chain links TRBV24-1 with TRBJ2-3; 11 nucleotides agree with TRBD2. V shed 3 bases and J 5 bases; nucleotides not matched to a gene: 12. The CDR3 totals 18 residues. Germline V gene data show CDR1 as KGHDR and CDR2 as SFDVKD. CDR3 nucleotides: TGTGCCACCAGTGATGCAACCTTAGCGGGAGGGCCGAAAGATACGCAGTATTTT. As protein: CATSDATLAGGPKDTQYF.

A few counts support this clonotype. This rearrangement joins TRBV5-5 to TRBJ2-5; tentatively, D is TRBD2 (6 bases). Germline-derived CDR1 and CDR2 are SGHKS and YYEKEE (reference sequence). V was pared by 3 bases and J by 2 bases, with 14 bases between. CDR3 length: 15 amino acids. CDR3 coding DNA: TGTGCCAGCAGCTATGCGACTAGGGAACAAGAGACCCAGTACTTC. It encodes CASSYATREQETQYF.

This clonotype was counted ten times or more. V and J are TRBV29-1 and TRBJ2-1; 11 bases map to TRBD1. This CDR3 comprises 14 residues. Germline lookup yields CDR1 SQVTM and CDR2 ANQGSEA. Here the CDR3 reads CSVLGQGAYNEQFF. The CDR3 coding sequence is TGCAGTGTGCTAGGACAGGGGGCTTACAATGAGCAGTTCTTC.

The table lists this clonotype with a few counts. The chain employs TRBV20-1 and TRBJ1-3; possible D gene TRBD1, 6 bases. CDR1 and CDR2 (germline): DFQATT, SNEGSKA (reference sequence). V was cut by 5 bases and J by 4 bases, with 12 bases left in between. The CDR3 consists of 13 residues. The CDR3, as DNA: TGCAGTGCTTCAGGGGCGAAGGGAAACACCATATATTTT. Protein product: CSASGAKGNTIYF.

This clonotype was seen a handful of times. CDR3 in DNA: TGTGCCAGCAGCTCCTACATCGACTTAGCCTACGAGCAGTACTTC. This gives the protein CASSSYIDLAYEQYF. This chain joins TRBV7-2 and TRBJ2-7, with D hard to call. Deletions cut 4 bases from V and 2 bases from J, with 15 bases between. CDR3 size: 15 residues. Germline assignment: CDR1 SGHTA and CDR2 FQGNSA.

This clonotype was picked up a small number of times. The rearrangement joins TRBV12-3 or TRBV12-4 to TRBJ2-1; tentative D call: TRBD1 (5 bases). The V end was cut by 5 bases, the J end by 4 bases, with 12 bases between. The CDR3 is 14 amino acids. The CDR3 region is CASSPMTAYNEQFF. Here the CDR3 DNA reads TGTGCCAGCAGTCCGATGACAGCTTACAATGAGCAGTTCTTC.

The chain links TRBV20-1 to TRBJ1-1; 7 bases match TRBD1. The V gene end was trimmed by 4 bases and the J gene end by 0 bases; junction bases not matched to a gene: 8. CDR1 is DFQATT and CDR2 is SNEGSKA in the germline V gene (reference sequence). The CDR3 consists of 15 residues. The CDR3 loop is CSATTGAHMNTEAFF. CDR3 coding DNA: TGCAGTGCTACTACAGGGGCGCACATGAACACTGAAGCTTTCTTT.

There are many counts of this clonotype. The CDR3 is CASSPTKGPEAFF. CDR3 DNA sequence: TGTGCCAGCAGCCCTACCAAGGGGCCTGAAGCTTTCTTT. The gene calls are TRBV7-2 and TRBJ1-1; tentative D call: TRBD1 (5 bases). Germline CDR1 reads SGHTA; CDR2 reads FQGNSA. Trimming took 5 bases from V and 6 from J, leaving 13 bases between them. The CDR3 length is 13 residues.

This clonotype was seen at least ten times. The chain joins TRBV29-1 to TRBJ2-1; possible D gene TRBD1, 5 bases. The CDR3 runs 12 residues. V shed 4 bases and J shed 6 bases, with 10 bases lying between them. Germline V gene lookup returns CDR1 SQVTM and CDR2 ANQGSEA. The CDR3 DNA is TGCAGCGTTGTCCCTAGGGGCAATGAGCAGTTCTTC. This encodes CSVVPRGNEQFF.

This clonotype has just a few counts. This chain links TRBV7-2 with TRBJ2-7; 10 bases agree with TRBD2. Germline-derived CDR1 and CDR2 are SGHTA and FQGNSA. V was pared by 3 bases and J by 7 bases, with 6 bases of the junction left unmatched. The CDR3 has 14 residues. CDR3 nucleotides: TGTGCCAGCAGCTTTAGCGGGAGGTTGGAGGAGCAGTACTTC. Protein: CASSFSGRLEEQYF.

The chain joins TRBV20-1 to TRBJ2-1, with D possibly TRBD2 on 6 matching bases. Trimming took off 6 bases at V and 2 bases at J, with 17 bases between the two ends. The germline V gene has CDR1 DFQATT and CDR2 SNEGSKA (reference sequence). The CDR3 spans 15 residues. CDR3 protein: CSARPGEATYNEQFF. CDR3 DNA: TGCAGTGCGCGACCCGGGGAGGCGACCTACAATGAGCAGTTCTTC.

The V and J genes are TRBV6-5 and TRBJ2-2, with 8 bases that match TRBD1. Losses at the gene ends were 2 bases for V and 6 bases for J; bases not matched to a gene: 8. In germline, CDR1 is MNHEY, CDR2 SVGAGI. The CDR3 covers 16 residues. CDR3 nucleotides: TGTGCCAGCAGTTACGGGACAGGTTTTTCCGCCGGGGAGCTGTTTTTT. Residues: CASSYGTGFSAGELFF.

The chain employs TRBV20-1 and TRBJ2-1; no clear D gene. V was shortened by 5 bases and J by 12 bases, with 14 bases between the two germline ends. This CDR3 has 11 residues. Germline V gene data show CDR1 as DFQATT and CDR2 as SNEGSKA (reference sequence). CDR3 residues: CSAQERLGQFF. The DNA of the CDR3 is TGCAGTGCTCAGGAGAGGCTTGGGCAGTTCTTC.